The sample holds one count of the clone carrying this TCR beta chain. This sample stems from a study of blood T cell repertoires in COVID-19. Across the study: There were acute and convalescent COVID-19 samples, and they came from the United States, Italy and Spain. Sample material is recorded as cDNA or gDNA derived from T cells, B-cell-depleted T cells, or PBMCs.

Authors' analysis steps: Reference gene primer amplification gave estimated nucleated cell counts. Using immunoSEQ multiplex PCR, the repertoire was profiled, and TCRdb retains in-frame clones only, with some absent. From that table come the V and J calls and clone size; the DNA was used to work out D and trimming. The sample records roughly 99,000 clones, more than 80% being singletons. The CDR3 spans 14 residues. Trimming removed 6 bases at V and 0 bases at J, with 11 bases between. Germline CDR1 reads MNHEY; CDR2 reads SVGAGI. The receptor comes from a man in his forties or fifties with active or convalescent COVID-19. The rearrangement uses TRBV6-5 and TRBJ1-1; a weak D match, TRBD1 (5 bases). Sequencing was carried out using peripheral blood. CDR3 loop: CASRETALNTEAFF. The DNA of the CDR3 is TGTGCCAGCAGAGAGACAGCCCTGAACACTGAAGCTTTCTTT.